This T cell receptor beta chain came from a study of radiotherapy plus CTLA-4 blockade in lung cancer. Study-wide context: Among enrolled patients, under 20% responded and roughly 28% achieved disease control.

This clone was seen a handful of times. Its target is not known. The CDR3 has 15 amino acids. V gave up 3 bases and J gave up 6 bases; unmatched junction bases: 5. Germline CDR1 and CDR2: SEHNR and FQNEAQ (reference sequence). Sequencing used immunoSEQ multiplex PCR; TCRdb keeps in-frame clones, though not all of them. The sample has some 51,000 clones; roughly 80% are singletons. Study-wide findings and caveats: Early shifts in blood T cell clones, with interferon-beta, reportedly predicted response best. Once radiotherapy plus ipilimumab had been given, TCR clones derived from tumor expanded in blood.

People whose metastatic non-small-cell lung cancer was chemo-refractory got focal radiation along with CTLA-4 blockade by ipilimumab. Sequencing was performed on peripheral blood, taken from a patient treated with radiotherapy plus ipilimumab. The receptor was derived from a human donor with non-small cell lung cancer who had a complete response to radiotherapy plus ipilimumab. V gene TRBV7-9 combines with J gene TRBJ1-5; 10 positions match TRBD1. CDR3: CASSFGTGEFQPQHF. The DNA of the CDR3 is TGTGCCAGCAGCTTCGGGACAGGGGAGTTTCAGCCCCAGCATTTT.